This T cell receptor beta chain was sequenced for a study of shared clonotypes between healthy human individuals. The deep-level immunoSEQ assay was used. Source study methods: Quality scores were absent from the junction-only immunoSEQ sequences, so filtering differed. Generated by immunoSEQ multiplex PCR, the TCRdb table keeps only in-frame clones and is missing some. V and J calls and clone size are copied from that table; D and trimming were computed from the DNA. The repertoire has 950,000 to 1,100,000 clones, approximately 70% of them found once; the top ten carry around 1.5%. CDR3 length equals 14 residues. In germline, CDR1 is MGHDK, CDR2 SYGVNS. Free of recent acute infections or vaccinations, the donors were healthy HIV-negative adults. A note on this clone: The antigen is not known. A much larger clone lies one base from this, so it may be a read error.

Study observations and caveats: Depth was large, yet rarefaction showed that sorted-subset sequencing was incomplete.

The sample taken for sequencing was memory CD4+ T cells sorted from blood. Subset defined: CD45RA-negative fraction. The clonotype was recovered from a man younger than 35 in good health. V gene TRBV25-1 combines with J gene TRBJ1-4; D gene ambiguous. The CDR3 region has the DNA TGTGCCAGCAGTGATTGGCACACGAATGAAAGACTGTTTTTT. Protein: CASSDWHTNERLFF. Full variable domain (outside the CDR3, taken from reference TRBV25-1 and TRBJ1-4): EADIYQTPRYLVIGTGKKITLECSQTMGHDKMYWYQQDPGMELHLIHYSYGVNSTEKGDLSSESTVSRIRTEHFPLTLESARPSHTSQYLCASSDWHTNERLFFGSGTQLSVL.